This TCR beta chain derives from a study of graft-versus-host responses after intestinal transplantation. About the study: Recipients underwent multivisceral, liver-intestinal, or isolated intestinal transplants. The whole recipient group had anti-thymocyte globulin induction followed by tacrolimus and steroids for two to three years.

Irradiated, violet-dye-labeled stimulators (around 200,000) were plated alongside around 200,000 CFSE-labeled responders. Sorting of proliferating CFSE-low CD3+CD4+ and CD3+CD8+ responders took place after the reaction. V shed 3 bases and J 4 bases; nucleotides not matched to a gene: 1. Germline V gives CDR1 SGDLS, CDR2 YYNGEE. This CDR3 comprises 14 residues. Repertoires were generated with immunoSEQ multiplex PCR, while TCRdb's copy carries only in-frame clones and drops some. The table includes approximately 14,000 clones, over 30% detected once. The input for sequencing was alloreactive CD4+ T cells from a mixed lymphocyte reaction culture, taken before intestinal transplant. Specified subset: CFSE-low proliferating T cells sorted from approximately 6-day pre-transplant mixed lymphocyte reaction (GvH or HvG direction). The rearrangement links TRBV9 to TRBJ2-1, with TRBD1 matching 10 bases. The source is a human patient who received an intestinal transplant. CDR3 sequence (DNA): TGTGCCAGCAGCGAGGACAGGGGGTACAATGAGCAGTTCTTC. The encoded protein is CASSEDRGYNEQFF.